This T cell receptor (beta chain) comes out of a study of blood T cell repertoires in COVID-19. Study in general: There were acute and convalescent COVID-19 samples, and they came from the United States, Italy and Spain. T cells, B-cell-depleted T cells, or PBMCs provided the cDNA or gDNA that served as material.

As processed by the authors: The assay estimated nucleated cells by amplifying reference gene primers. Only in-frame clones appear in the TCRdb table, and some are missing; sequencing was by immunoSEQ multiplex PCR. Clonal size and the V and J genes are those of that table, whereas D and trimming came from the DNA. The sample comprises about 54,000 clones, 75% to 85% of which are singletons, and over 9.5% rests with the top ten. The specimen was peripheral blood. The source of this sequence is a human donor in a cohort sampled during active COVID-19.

CDR3 protein: CASSADWQETQYF. The CDR3 DNA is TGTGCCAGCAGCGCGGACTGGCAAGAGACCCAGTACTTC. The rearrangement uses TRBV11-1 and TRBJ2-5; D possibly corresponds to TRBD2 (5 bases). Trimming cost V 5 bases and J 2 bases, with 9 bases left between them. There are 13 residues in the CDR3. Germline V gives CDR1 SGHAT, CDR2 FQDESV (reference sequence).